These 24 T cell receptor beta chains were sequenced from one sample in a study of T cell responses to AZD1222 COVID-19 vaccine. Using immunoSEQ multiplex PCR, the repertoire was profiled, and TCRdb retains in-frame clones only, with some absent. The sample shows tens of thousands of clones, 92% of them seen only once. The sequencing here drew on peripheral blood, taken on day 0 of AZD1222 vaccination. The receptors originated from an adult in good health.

The CDR3 DNA reads TGTGCCAGCAGTTGGGGGCAGGAATATGGCTACACCTTC. Amino acids: CASSWGQEYGYTF. The rearrangement uses TRBV27 and TRBJ1-2, with D tentatively TRBD1 (6 bases). The V and J ends lost 4 bases and 5 bases respectively, with 11 bases between them. Germline V gene sequence: CDR1 MNHEY, CDR2 SMNVEV (reference sequence). CDR3 size: 13 residues.

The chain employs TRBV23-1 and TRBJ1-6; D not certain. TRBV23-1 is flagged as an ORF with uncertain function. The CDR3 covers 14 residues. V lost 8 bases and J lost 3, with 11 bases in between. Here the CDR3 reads CASRGTVYNSPLHF. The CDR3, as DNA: TGCGCCAGCCGCGGAACGGTCTATAATTCACCCCTCCACTTT.

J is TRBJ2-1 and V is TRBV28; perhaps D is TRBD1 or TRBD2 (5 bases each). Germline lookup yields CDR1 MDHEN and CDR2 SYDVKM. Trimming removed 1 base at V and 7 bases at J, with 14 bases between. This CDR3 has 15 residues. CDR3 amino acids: CASSLLEGIRNEQFF. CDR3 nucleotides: TGTGCCAGCAGTTTATTAGAGGGGATCAGGAATGAGCAGTTCTTC.

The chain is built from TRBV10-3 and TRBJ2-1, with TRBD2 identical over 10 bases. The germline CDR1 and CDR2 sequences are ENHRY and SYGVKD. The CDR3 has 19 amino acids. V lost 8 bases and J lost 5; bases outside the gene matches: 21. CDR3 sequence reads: CAIGVGASGSNNLHNEQFF. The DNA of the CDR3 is TGTGCCATCGGCGTCGGGGCTAGCGGGAGTAATAACCTCCACAATGAGCAGTTCTTC.

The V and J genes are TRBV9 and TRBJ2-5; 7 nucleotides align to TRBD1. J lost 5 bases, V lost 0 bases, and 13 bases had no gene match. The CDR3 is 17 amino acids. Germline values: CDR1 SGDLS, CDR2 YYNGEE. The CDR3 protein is CASSVGSLPTGVETQYF. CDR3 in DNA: TGTGCCAGCAGCGTAGGGTCCCTTCCAACAGGGGTCGAGACCCAGTACTTC.

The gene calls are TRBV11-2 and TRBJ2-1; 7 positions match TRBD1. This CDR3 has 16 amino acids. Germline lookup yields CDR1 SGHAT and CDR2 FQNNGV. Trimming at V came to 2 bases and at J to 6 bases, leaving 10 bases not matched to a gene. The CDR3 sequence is CASSLRRQGYGNEQFF. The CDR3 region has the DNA TGTGCCAGCAGCTTAAGGCGACAGGGTTATGGCAATGAGCAGTTCTTC.

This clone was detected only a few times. This CDR3 reads CASSQVSPGRGRRNSPLHF. The CDR3 DNA reads as TGTGCCAGCAGCCAAGTATCCCCTGGCAGGGGGCGGCGAAATTCACCCCTCCACTTT. The genes are TRBV3-1 (or the pseudogene TRBV3-2) and TRBJ1-6, with 8 bases lining up with TRBD1. The CDR3 contains 19 residues. Germline V gene sequence: CDR1 LGHDT, CDR2 YNNKEL (reference sequence). V trimming: 1 base; J trimming: 7 bases; junction bases outside the gene matches: 15.

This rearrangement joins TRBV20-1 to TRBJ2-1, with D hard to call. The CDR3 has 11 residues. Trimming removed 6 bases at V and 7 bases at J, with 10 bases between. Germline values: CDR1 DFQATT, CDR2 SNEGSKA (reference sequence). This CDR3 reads CSALKLNEQFF. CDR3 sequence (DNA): TGCAGTGCCCTCAAGTTGAATGAGCAGTTCTTC.

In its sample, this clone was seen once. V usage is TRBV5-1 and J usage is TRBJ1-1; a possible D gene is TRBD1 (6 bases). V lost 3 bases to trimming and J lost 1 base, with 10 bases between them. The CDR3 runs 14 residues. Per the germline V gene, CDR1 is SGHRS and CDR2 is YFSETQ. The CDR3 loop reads CASSSGTPNTEAFF. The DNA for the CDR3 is TGCGCCAGCAGCTCGGGGACACCGAACACTGAAGCTTTCTTT. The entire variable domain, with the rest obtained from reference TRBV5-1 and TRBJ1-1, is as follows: KAGVTQTPRYLIKTRGQQVTLSCSPISGHRSVSWYQQTPGQGLQFLFEYFSETQRNKGNFPGRFSGRQFSNSRSEMNVSTLELGDSALYLCASSSGTPNTEAFFGQGTRLTVV.

DNA for the CDR3: TGTGCCAGCGGACAGGGTATAGAGGGTTATGGCTACACCTTC. This codes for CASGQGIEGYGYTF. This sequence joins TRBV21-1 and TRBJ1-2; the table's D call, TRBD1, was not checked against the DNA. TRBV21-1 corresponds to a pseudogene. This CDR3 spans 14 amino acids.

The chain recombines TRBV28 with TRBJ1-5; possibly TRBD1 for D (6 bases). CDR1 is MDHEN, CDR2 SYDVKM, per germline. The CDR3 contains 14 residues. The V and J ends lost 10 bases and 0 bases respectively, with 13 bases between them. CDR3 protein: CATLGGNSNQPQHF. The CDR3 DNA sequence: TGTGCCACCCTAGGGGGGAATAGCAATCAGCCCCAGCATTTT.

Here the CDR3 DNA reads TGTGCCAGCAGCTTAGATCGGAATGCAGATACGCAGTATTTT. Protein product: CASSLDRNADTQYF. V usage is TRBV11-3 and J usage is TRBJ2-3; no clear D. The ends were cut back, 0 bases at V and 4 bases at J, with 8 bases in the middle. This CDR3 has 14 residues. Germline lookup yields CDR1 SGHNT and CDR2 YENEEA.

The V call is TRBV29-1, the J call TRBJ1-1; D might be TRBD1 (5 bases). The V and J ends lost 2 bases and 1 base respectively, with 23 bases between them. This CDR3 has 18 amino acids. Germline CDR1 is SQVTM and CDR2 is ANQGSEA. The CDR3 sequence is CSVERRQGGTNKNTEAFF. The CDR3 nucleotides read TGCAGCGTTGAAAGGCGCCAGGGTGGAACTAACAAGAACACTGAAGCTTTCTTT. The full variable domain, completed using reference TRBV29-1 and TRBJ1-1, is SAVISQKPSRDICQRGTSLTIQCQVDSQVTMMFWYRQQPGQSLTLIATANQGSEATYESGFVIDKFPISRPNLTFSTLTVSNMSPEDSSIYLCSVERRQGGTNKNTEAFFGQGTRLTVV.

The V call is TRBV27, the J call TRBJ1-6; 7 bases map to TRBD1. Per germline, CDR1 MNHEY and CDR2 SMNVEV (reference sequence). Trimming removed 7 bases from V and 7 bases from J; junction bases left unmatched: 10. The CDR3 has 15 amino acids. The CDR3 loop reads CASTRIQGTNSPLHF. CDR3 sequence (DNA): TGTGCCAGCACCCGCATACAGGGGACCAATTCACCCCTCCACTTT.

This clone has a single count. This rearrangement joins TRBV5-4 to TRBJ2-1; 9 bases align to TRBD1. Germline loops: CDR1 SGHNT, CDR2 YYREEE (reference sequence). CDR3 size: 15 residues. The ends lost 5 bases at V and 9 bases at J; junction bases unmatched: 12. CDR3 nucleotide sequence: TGTGCCAGCAGTTCCCGGGACAGGGCCTCGACTGAGCAGTTCTTC. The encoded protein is CASSSRDRASTEQFF.

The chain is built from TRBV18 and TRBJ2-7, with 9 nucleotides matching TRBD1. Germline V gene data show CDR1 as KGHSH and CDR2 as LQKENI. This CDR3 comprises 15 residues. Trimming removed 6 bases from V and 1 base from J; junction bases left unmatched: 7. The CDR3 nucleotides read TGTGCCAGCTCGCCGGACAGGGGCTATTCCTACGAGCAGTACTTC. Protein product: CASSPDRGYSYEQYF.

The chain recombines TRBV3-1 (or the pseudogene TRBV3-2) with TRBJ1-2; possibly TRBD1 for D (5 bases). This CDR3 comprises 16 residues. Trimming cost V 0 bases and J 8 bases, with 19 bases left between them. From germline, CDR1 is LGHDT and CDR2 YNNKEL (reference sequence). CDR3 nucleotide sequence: TGTGCCAGCAGCCAAGATCTCTATATAGGGGTCGGAGGCTACACCTTC. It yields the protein CASSQDLYIGVGGYTF.

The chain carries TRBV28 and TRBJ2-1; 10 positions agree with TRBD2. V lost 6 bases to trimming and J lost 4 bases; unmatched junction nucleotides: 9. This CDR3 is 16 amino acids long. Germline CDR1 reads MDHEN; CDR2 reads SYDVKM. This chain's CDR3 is CASSRRTSGGYNEQFF. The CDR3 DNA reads TGTGCCAGCAGCCGTCGGACTAGCGGAGGTTACAATGAGCAGTTCTTC.

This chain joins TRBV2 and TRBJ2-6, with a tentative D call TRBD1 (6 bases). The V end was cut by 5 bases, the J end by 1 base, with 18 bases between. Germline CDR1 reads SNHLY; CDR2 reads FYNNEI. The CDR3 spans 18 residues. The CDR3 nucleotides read TGTGCCAGCAGTAGCACAGGGTCTGGGGTTTCTGGGGCCAACGTCCTGACTTTC. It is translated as CASSSTGSGVSGANVLTF.

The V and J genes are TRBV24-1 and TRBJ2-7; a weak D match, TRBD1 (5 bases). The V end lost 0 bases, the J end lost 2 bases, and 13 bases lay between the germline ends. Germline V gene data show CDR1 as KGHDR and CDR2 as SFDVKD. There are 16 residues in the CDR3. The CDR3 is CATSDLQGGRAYEQYF. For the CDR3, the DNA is TGTGCCACCAGTGATTTGCAAGGCGGCAGGGCCTACGAGCAGTACTTC.

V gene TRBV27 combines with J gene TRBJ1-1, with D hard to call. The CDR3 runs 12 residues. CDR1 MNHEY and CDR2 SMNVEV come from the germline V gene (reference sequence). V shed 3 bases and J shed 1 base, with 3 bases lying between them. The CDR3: CASSFGNTEAFF. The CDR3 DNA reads TGTGCCAGCAGTTTTGGGAACACTGAAGCTTTCTTT.

CDR3 sequence: CSVETGSGYGYTF. The CDR3 DNA sequence: TGCAGCGTTGAAACAGGGAGTGGCTATGGCTACACCTTC. The rearrangement links TRBV29-1 to TRBJ1-2; D may be TRBD1 (6 bases). Trimming left V 2 bases short and J 4 bases short, with 11 bases between. CDR1 is SQVTM, CDR2 ANQGSEA, per germline. This CDR3 is 13 amino acids long.

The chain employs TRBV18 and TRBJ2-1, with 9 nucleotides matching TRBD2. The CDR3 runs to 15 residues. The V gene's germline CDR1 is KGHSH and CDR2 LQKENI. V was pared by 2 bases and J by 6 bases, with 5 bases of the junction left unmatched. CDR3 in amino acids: CASSPDISGSNEQFF. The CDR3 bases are TGTGCCAGCTCACCAGACATTAGCGGGAGCAATGAGCAGTTCTTC.

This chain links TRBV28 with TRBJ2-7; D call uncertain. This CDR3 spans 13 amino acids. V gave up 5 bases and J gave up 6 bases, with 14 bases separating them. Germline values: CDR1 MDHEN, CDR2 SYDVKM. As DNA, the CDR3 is TGTGCCAGCAGTCCACTATCCGGCCGCGAGCAGTACTTC. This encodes CASSPLSGREQYF. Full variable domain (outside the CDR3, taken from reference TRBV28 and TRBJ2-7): DVKVTQSSRYLVKRTGEKVFLECVQDMDHENMFWYRQDPGLGLRLIYFSYDVKMKEKGDIPEGYSVSREKKERFSLILESASTNQTSMYLCASSPLSGREQYFGPGTRLTVT.